This T cell receptor beta chain was retrieved from a study of blood T cell repertoires in COVID-19. Participant ages covered about 18 to 89 years across 24 US areas. TCRdb's table, derived via immunoSEQ multiplex PCR, lists solely in-frame clones and lacks some. The table has some 170,000 clones, approximately 80% seen once; the top ten hold over 12%. The CDR3 covers 14 residues. Trimming at V came to 0 bases and at J to 9 bases, leaving 3 bases not matched to a gene. The germline V gene encodes CDR1 SGDLS and CDR2 YYNGEE. The receptor was isolated from a middle-aged man who had recovered from COVID-19. The sequenced sample consisted of PBMCs or T cells enriched from blood (not recorded which). The chain couples TRBV9 to TRBJ1-6; 7 nucleotides align to TRBD1. The CDR3 coding sequence is TGTGCCAGCAGCGTAGAAGGGGGCGGTTCACCCCTCCACTTT. Translated, it gives CASSVEGGGSPLHF.